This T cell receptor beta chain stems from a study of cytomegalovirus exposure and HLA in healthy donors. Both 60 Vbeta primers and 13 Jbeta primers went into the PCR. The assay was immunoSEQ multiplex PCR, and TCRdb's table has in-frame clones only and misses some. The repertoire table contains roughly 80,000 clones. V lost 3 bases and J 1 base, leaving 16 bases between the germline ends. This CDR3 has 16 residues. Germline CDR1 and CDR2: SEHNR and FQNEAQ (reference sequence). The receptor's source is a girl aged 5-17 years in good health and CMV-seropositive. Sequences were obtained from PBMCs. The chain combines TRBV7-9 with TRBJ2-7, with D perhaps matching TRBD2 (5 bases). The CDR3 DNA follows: TGTGCCAGCAGCTTGGGCCTCGGGGTAGGTTCCTACGAGCAGTACTTC. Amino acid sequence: CASSLGLGVGSYEQYF.